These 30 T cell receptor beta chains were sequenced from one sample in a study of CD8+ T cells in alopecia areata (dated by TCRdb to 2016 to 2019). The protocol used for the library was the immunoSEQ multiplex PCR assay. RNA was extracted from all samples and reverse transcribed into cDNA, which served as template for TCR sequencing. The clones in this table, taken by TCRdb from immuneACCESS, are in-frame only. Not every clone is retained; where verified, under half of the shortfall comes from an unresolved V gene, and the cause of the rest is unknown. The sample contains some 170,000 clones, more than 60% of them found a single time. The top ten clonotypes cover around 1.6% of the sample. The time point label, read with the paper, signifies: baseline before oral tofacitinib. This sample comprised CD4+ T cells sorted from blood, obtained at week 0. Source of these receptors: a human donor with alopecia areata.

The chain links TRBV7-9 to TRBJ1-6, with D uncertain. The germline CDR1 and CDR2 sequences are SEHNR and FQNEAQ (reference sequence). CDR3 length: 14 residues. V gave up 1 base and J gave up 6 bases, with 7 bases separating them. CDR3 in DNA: TGTGCCAGCAGCTTAGGGCCGACTAATTCACCCCTCCACTTT. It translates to CASSLGPTNSPLHF.

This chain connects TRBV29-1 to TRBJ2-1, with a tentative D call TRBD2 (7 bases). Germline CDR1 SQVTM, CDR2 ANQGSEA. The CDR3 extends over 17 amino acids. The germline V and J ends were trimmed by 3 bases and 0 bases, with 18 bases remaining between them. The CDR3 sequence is CSVEPRGGLSSYNEQFF. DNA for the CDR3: TGCAGCGTTGAGCCCAGGGGAGGGCTGAGCTCCTACAATGAGCAGTTCTTC.

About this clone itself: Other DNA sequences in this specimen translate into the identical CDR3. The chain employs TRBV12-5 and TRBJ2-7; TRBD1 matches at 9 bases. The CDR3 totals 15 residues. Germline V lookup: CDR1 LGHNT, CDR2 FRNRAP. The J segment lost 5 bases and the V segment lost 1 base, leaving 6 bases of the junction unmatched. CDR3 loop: CASGLEGQGSHEQYF. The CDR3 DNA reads TGTGCTAGTGGTTTGGAGGGACAGGGTTCCCACGAGCAGTACTTC.

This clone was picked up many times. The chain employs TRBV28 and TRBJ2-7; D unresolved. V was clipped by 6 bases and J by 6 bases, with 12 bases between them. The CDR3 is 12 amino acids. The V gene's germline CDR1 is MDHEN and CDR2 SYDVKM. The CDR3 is CASSQGYAEQYF. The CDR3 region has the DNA TGTGCCAGCAGCCAAGGGTACGCCGAGCAGTACTTC. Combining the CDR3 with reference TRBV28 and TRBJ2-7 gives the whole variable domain DVKVTQSSRYLVKRTGEKVFLECVQDMDHENMFWYRQDPGLGLRLIYFSYDVKMKEKGDIPEGYSVSREKKERFSLILESASTNQTSMYLCASSQGYAEQYFGPGTRLTVT.

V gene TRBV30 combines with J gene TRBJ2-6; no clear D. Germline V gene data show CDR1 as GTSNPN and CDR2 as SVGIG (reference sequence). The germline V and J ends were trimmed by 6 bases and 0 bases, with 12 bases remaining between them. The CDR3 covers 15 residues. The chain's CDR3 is CACPLVPSGANVLTF. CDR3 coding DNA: TGTGCCTGCCCCTTAGTCCCCTCTGGGGCCAACGTCCTGACTTTC.

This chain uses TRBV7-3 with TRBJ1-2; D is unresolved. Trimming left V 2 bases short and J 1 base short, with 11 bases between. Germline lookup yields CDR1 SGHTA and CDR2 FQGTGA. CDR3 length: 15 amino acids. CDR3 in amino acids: CASSLRVRRNYGYTF. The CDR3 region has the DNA TGTGCCAGCAGCTTACGGGTCCGCCGTAACTATGGCTACACCTTC.

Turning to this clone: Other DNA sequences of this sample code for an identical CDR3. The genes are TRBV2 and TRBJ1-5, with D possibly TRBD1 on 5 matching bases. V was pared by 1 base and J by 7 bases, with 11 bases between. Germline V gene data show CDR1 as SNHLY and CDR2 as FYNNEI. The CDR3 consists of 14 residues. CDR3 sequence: CASSEGQGGQPQHF. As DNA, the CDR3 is TGTGCCAGCAGTGAAGGGCAGGGCGGCCAGCCCCAGCATTTT.

The CDR3 bases are TGTGCCAGCAGTTTATCAGGGGCAGTAGGAAACATTCAGTACTTC. The encoded protein is CASSLSGAVGNIQYF. The rearrangement links TRBV27 to TRBJ2-4; D possibly corresponds to TRBD1 (5 bases). V gave up 0 bases and J gave up 6 bases, with 12 bases separating them. There are 15 residues in the CDR3. Germline V gives CDR1 MNHEY, CDR2 SMNVEV (reference sequence).

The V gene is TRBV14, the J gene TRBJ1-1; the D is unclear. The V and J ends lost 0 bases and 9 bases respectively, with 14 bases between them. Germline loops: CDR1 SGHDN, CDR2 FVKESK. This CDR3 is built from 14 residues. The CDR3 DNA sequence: TGTGCCAGCAGCCAAGATATAGTAGGATCTCAAGCTTTCTTT. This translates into CASSQDIVGSQAFF.

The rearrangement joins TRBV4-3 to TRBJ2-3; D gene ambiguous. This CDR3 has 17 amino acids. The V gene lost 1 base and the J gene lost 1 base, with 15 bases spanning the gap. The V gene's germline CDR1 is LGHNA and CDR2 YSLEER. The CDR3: CASSQAPSLSGTDTQYF. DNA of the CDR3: TGCGCCAGCAGCCAAGCCCCTTCGCTGTCGGGCACAGATACGCAGTATTTT.

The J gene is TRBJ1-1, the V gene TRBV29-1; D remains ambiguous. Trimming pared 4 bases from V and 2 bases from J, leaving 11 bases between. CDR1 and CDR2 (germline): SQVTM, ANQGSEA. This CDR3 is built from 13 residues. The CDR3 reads CSVVLRLNTEAFF. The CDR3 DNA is TGCAGCGTTGTTCTTCGACTTAACACTGAAGCTTTCTTT.

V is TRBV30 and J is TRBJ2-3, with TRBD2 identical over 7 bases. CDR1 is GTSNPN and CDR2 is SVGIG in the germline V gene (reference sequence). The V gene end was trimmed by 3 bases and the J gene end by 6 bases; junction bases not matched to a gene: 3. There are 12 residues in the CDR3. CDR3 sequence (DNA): TGTGCCTGGAGCGGGGGGTATGATACGCAGTATTTT. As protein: CAWSGGYDTQYF.

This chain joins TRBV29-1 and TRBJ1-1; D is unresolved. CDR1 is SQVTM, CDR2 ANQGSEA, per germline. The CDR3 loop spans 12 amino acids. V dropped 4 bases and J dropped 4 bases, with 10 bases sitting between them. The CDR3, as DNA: TGCAGCGTTGCGGCGGGGAGCACTGAAGCTTTCTTT. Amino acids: CSVAAGSTEAFF.

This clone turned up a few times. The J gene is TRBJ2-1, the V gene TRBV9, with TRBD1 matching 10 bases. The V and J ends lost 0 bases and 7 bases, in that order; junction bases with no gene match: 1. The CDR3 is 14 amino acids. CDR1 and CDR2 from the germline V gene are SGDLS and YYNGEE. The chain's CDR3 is CASSVEGQGNEQFF. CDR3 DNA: TGTGCCAGCAGCGTAGAGGGACAGGGGAATGAGCAGTTCTTC.

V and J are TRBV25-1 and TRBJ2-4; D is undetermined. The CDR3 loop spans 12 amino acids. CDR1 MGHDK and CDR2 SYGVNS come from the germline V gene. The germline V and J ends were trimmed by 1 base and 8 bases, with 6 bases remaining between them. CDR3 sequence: CASSEFDDIQYF. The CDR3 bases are TGTGCCAGCAGTGAATTTGACGACATTCAGTACTTC.

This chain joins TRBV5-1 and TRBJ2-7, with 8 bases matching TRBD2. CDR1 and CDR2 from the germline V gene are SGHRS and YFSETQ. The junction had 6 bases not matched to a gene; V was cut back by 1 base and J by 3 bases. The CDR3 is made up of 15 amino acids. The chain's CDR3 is CASSLLAGGNYEQYF. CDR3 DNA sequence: TGCGCCAGCAGCTTGCTTGCGGGGGGAAACTACGAGCAGTACTTC.

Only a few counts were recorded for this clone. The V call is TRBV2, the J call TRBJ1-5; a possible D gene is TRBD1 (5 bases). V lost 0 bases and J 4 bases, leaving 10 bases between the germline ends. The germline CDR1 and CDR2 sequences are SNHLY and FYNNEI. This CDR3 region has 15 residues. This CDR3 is CASSEAGAQNQPQHF. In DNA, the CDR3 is TGTGCCAGCAGTGAAGCCGGGGCCCAAAATCAGCCCCAGCATTTT. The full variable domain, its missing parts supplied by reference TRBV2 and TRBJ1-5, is EPEVTQTPSHQVTQMGQEVILRCVPISNHLYFYWYRQILGQKVEFLVSFYNNEISEKSEIFDDQFSVERPDGSNFTLKIRSTKLEDSAMYFCASSEAGAQNQPQHFGDGTRLSIL.

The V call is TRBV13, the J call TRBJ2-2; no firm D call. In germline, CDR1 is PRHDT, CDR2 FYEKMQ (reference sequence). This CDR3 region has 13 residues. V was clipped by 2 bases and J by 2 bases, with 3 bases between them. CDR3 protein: CASSLINTGELFF. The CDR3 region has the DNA TGTGCCAGCAGCTTAATTAACACCGGGGAGCTGTTTTTT.

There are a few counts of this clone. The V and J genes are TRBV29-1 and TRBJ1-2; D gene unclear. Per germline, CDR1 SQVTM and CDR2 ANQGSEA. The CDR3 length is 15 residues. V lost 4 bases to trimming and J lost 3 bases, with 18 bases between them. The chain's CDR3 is CSVAFSDDGYYGYTF. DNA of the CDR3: TGCAGCGTTGCATTCAGCGACGACGGGTACTATGGCTACACCTTC.

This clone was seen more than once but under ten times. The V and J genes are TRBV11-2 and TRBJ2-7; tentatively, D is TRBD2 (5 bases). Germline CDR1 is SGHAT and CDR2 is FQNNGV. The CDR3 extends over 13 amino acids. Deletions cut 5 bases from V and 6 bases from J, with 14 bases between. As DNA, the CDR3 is TGTGCCAGCAGCGCCGAGGAGGTGGGCGAGCAGTACTTC. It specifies CASSAEEVGEQYF.

CDR3 sequence: CASSGPTSGAVGETQYF. The CDR3 DNA sequence: TGTGCCAGTAGTGGGCCGACTAGCGGGGCCGTGGGAGAGACCCAGTACTTC. This sequence joins TRBV19 and TRBJ2-5; 11 bases agree with TRBD2. The germline V gene encodes CDR1 LNHDA and CDR2 SQIVND (reference sequence). With V trimmed by 5 bases and J by 4 bases, 12 bases remained unmatched. The CDR3 has 17 residues.

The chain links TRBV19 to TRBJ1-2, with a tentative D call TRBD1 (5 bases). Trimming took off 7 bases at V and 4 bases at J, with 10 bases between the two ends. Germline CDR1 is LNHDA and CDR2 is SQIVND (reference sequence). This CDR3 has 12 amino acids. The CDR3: CASKRGSYGYTF. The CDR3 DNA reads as TGTGCCAGTAAACGGGGCAGCTATGGCTACACCTTC.

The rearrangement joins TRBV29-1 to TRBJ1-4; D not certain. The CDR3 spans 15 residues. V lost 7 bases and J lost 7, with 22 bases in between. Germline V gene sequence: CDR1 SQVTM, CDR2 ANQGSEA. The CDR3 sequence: CSALSTTNGGEKLFF. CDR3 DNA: TGCAGCGCGCTGAGTACCACAAATGGTGGTGAAAAACTGTTTTTT.

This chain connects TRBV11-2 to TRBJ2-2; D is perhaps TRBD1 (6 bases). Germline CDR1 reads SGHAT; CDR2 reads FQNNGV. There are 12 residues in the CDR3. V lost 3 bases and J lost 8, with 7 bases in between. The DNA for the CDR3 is TGTGCCAGCAGCTTTGGACAGGGGGAGCTGTTTTTT. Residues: CASSFGQGELFF. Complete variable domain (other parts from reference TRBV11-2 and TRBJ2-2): EAGVAQSPRYKIIEKRQSVAFWCNPISGHATLYWYQQILGQGPKLLIQFQNNGVVDDSQLPKDRFSAERLKGVDSTLKIQPAKLEDSAVYLCASSFGQGELFFGEGSRLTVL.

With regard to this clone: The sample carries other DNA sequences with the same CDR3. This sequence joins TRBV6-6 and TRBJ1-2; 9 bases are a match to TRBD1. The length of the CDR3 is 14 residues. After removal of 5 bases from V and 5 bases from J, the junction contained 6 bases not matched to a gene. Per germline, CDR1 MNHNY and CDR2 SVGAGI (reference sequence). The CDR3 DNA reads TGTGCCAGCAGTGCCACAGGGGGCGGGTATGGCTACACCTTC. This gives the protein CASSATGGGYGYTF.

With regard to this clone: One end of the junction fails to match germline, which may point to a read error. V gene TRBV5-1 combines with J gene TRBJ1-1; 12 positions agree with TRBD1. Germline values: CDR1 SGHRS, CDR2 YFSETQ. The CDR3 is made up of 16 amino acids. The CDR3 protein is CASSPGQGARNPEAFF. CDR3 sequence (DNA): TGCGCCAGCAGCCCGGGACAGGGGGCAAGGAACCCTGAAGCTTTCTTT.

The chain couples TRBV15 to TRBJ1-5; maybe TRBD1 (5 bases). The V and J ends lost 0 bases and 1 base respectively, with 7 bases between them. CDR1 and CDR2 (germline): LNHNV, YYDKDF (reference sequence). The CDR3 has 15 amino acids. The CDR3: CATSREGVSNQPQHF. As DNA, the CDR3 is TGTGCCACCAGCAGAGAAGGGGTGAGCAATCAGCCCCAGCATTTT. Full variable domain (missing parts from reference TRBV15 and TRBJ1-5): DAMVIQNPRYQVTQFGKPVTLSCSQTLNHNVMYWYQQKSSQAPKLLFHYYDKDFNNEADTPDNFQSRRPNTSFCFLDIRSPGLGDTAMYLCATSREGVSNQPQHFGDGTRLSIL.

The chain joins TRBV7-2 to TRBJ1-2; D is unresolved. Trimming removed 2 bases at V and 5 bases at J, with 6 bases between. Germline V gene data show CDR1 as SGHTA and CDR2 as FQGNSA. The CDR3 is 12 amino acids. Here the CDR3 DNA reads TGTGCCAGCAGCTTATCCGGGTATGGCTACACCTTC. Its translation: CASSLSGYGYTF.

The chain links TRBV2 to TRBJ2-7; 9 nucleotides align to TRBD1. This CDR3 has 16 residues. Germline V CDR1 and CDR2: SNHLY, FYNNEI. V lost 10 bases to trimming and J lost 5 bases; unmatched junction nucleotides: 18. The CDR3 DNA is TGTGCCACTCGACCGCTAGGACAGGGGAATACGAACGAGCAGTACTTC. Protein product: CATRPLGQGNTNEQYF.

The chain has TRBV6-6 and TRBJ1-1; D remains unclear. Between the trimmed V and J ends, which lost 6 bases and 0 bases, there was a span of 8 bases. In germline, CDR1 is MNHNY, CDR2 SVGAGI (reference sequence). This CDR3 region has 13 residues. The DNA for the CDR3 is TGTGCCAGCAGCCCTCAGGTGAACACTGAAGCTTTCTTT. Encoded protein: CASSPQVNTEAFF.